Presented here are 25 T cell receptor beta chains from one specimen sequenced in a study of CD8+CD57+ T cells in acquired aplastic anemia. Whoever was chosen for sequencing had shown CD8+CD57+ cell expansion by flow cytometry. CDR3 and TCR beta VDJ profiling relied on genomic DNA as the template. Via MiXCR, TCRdb re-called the reads, giving one row per CDR3 protein. The table lists 180,000 or so distinct CDR3 sequences, less than 60% of them singletons. The sample comprised sorted CD4+, CD8+, or CD8+CD57+ T cells (not recorded which) from PBMCs. All receptors derive from a human donor with aplastic anemia.

On this clonotype: A much larger clonotype is one base distant, so this may be a read error. CDR3 DNA sequence: TGCAGTGCTAGTATCTGGCGGGGGGGGACAGATACGCAGTATTTT. This encodes CSASIWRGGTDTQYF. V usage is TRBV20-1 and J usage is TRBJ2-3; 9 positions match TRBD2. There are 15 residues in the CDR3. V was clipped by 3 bases and J by 3 bases; unmatched bases: 7. CDR1 and CDR2 (germline): DFQATT, SNEGSKA (reference sequence).

Ten or more counts support this clonotype. The gene calls are TRBV7-8 and TRBJ2-5; tentatively, D is TRBD1 (5 bases). The CDR3 is 16 residues long. Germline V lookup: CDR1 SGHVS, CDR2 FQNEAQ. V lost 3 bases to trimming and J lost 4 bases, with 18 bases between them. The CDR3 nucleotides are TGTGCCAGCAGCTTGACCCTAATGGTGCAGGGAGAGACCCAGTACTTC. It codes for CASSLTLMVQGETQYF.

This clonotype is a singleton in its sample. The gene calls are TRBV2 and TRBJ1-1; D ambiguous. The CDR3 consists of 10 residues. The germline gives CDR1 SNHLY, CDR2 FYNNEI. CDR3 region: CVTTPTEAFF. The CDR3 DNA follows: TGTGTCACCACCCCCACTGAAGCTTTCTTT.

About this clonotype: A read error may explain this, as a much larger clone is one base away. The chain combines TRBV5-1 with TRBJ1-2, with no clear D. The germline V gene encodes CDR1 SGHRS and CDR2 YFSETQ. V lost 4 bases to trimming and J lost 4 bases, with 11 bases between them. There are 13 residues in the CDR3. The CDR3: CASSPRGGYGYTF. In DNA form, the CDR3 reads TGCGCCAGCAGCCCACGGGGAGGCTATGGCTACACCTTC.

The V and J genes are TRBV5-1 and TRBJ1-4; a possible D gene is TRBD1 (5 bases). The CDR3 runs 14 residues. Germline V lookup: CDR1 SGHRS, CDR2 YFSETQ. Trimming removed 0 bases at V and 8 bases at J, with 11 bases between. CDR3 sequence reads: CASSLESGKEKLFF. CDR3 sequence (DNA): TGCGCCAGCAGCTTGGAGTCAGGGAAAGAAAAACTGTTTTTT.

The chain is built from TRBV10-3 and TRBJ1-5, with 8 bases aligning to TRBD1. J was trimmed by 3 bases and V by 4 bases; bases with no gene match: 8. The germline CDR1 and CDR2 sequences are ENHRY and SYGVKD. The CDR3 loop spans 16 amino acids. CDR3 DNA: TGTGCCATCAGTGGGTCCGGACAGGGCCTCAATCAGCCCCAGCATTTT. Encoded protein: CAISGSGQGLNQPQHF.

This chain links TRBV7-2 with TRBJ1-1, with no clear D. Per germline, CDR1 SGHTA and CDR2 FQGNSA. The V end lost 6 bases, the J end lost 6 bases, and 11 bases lay between the germline ends. The CDR3 spans 12 residues. The CDR3 loop is CASSTGVPEAFF. The CDR3 coding sequence is TGTGCCAGCAGTACCGGGGTCCCTGAAGCTTTCTTT.

This clonotype was counted at least ten times. The rearrangement joins TRBV7-3 to TRBJ1-2; TRBD1 matches at 10 bases. This CDR3 has 15 amino acids. Germline trimming cut 3 bases from V and 3 bases from J; bases unmatched to any gene: 4. CDR1 is SGHTA, CDR2 FQGTGA, per germline. CDR3 residues: CASSLDRGSHYGYTF. DNA for the CDR3: TGTGCCAGCAGCTTGGACAGGGGGTCTCACTATGGCTACACCTTC. Together with reference TRBV7-3 and TRBJ1-2, the CDR3 gives the full variable domain: GAGVSQTPSNKVTEKGKYVELRCDPISGHTALYWYRQSLGQGPEFLIYFQGTGAADDSGLPNDRFFAVRPEGSVSTLKIQRTERGDSAVYLCASSLDRGSHYGYTFGSGTRLTVV.

This clonotype was detected only a few times. The chain carries TRBV7-2 and TRBJ2-1, with TRBD2 matching over 12 bases. Per the germline V gene, CDR1 is SGHTA and CDR2 is FQGNSA. The V gene end was trimmed by 7 bases and the J gene end by 8 bases; junction bases not matched to a gene: 12. The CDR3 sequence is 16 residues long. DNA of the CDR3: TGTGCCAGCACCTATCTTGTGGCTAGCGGGAGGGATGAGCAGTTCTTC. This gives the protein CASTYLVASGRDEQFF.

The chain employs TRBV5-1 and TRBJ2-3; TRBD2 agrees at 8 bases. CDR3 length: 15 residues. Germline V gene lookup returns CDR1 SGHRS and CDR2 YFSETQ. CDR3 DNA: TGCGCTACCGGGGGAGCGGGGGCAAACACAGATACGCAGTATTTT. This translates into CATGGAGANTDTQYF.

The genes are TRBV7-6 and TRBJ2-7, with TRBD1 matching 7 bases. The V segment lost 1 base and the J segment 2 bases; nucleotides outside the gene matches: 11. This CDR3 is 17 amino acids long. Germline CDR1 reads SGHVS; CDR2 reads FNYEAQ. The CDR3 DNA reads TGTGCCAGCAGCTTAGGGGGCGTTAGGCAGGGGGCCTACGAGCAGTACTTC. This translates into CASSLGGVRQGAYEQYF.

V usage is TRBV7-8 and J usage is TRBJ2-5; D is undetermined. The germline V and J ends were trimmed by 5 bases and 5 bases, with 18 bases remaining between them. The CDR3 has 15 amino acids. Germline V gives CDR1 SGHVS, CDR2 FQNEAQ. CDR3 region: CASSVGQVQKETQYF. The CDR3 DNA is TGTGCCAGCAGCGTTGGGCAGGTCCAGAAGGAGACCCAGTACTTC.

This chain links TRBV7-3 with TRBJ2-5; D not certain. Germline values: CDR1 SGHTA, CDR2 FQGTGA. This CDR3 has 10 amino acids. V was cut by 2 bases and J by 13 bases, with 8 bases left in between. CDR3 DNA: TGTGCCAGCAGCTTAGAAACTTGGTACTTC. As protein: CASSLETWYF.

At least ten counts were recorded for this clonotype. The CDR3, as DNA: TGTGCCAGCAGCCCCATATCGAGGAATGAGCAGTTCTTC. Amino acid sequence: CASSPISRNEQFF. V usage is TRBV7-2 and J usage is TRBJ2-1, with D uncertain. V was cut by 5 bases and J by 7 bases, with 12 bases left in between. The CDR3 runs 13 residues. CDR1 is SGHTA, CDR2 FQGNSA, per germline.

This clonotype was recorded only once. This chain connects TRBV25-1 to TRBJ1-2, with D tentatively TRBD1 (5 bases). This CDR3 has 14 amino acids. Trimming removed 3 bases at V and 4 bases at J, with 12 bases between. Per germline, CDR1 MGHDK and CDR2 SYGVNS. Here the CDR3 DNA reads TGTGCCAGCAGTGATTCTGGGGGACTCTATGGCTACACCTTC. It translates to CASSDSGGLYGYTF.

V is TRBV5-4 and J is TRBJ2-5, with 8 bases fitting TRBD2. Losses at the gene ends were 4 bases for V and 5 bases for J; bases not matched to a gene: 10. The CDR3 sequence is 15 residues long. The germline V gene encodes CDR1 SGHNT and CDR2 YYREEE (reference sequence). CDR3 loop: CASSPSGGPLETQYF. The CDR3 DNA follows: TGTGCCAGCAGCCCTTCGGGGGGGCCTTTGGAGACCCAGTACTTC.

V usage is TRBV3-1 and J usage is TRBJ1-4, with 9 nucleotides matching TRBD1. Germline V gene lookup returns CDR1 LGHDT and CDR2 YNNKEL (reference sequence). CDR3 length: 14 residues. V was pared by 1 base and J by 8 bases, with 2 bases of the junction left unmatched. CDR3 DNA: TGTGCCAGCAGCCAAGCTACAGGGGGCGAAAAACTGTTTTTT. The encoded protein is CASSQATGGEKLFF.

The genes are TRBV4-1 and TRBJ2-3; TRBD1 might be the D (5 bases). V lost 2 bases, J lost 6 bases, and 12 bases lay in between. CDR3 length: 14 residues. Germline V lookup: CDR1 MGHRA, CDR2 YSYEKL. The CDR3 spells CASSQTDTTDTQYF. The CDR3 DNA sequence: TGCGCCAGCAGCCAAACGGACACGACGGATACGCAGTATTTT.

The chain carries TRBV20-1 and TRBJ1-6, with 9 bases that match TRBD1. V was clipped by 3 bases and J by 5 bases; unmatched bases: 5. Germline CDR1 DFQATT, CDR2 SNEGSKA (reference sequence). CDR3 length: 15 amino acids. Here the CDR3 reads CSASGTGKNNSPLHF. The CDR3 DNA is TGCAGTGCTAGTGGGACAGGGAAAAATAATTCACCCCTCCACTTT.

V gene TRBV6-2 or TRBV6-3 combines with J gene TRBJ2-2; no reliable D call. Trimming stripped 5 bases from V and 1 base from J, with 17 bases between. Germline V gene sequence: CDR1 MNHEY, CDR2 SVGEGT. The CDR3 consists of 17 residues. The CDR3 spells CASSRPAAGLNTGELFF. The CDR3 DNA follows: TGTGCCAGCAGTCGGCCGGCCGCCGGCCTGAACACCGGGGAGCTGTTTTTT.

This clonotype was counted at least ten times. The chain employs TRBV19 and TRBJ1-5, with TRBD1 matching 8 bases. There are 15 residues in the CDR3. Germline CDR1 is LNHDA and CDR2 is SQIVND (reference sequence). The junction had 9 bases not matched to a gene; V was cut back by 4 bases and J by 7 bases. CDR3 residues: CASSTTWTGRQPQHF. The CDR3 nucleotides read TGTGCCAGTAGTACCACGTGGACAGGGAGGCAGCCCCAGCATTTT.

This chain links TRBV19 with TRBJ2-3; D remains unclear. V shed 9 bases and J shed 3 bases, with 16 bases lying between them. The CDR3 is 14 residues long. Germline assignment: CDR1 LNHDA and CDR2 SQIVND (reference sequence). CDR3 sequence: CASRYDPSTDTQYF. CDR3 nucleotide sequence: TGTGCCAGCCGATACGACCCGTCGACAGATACGCAGTATTTT.

In its sample, this clonotype was seen a few times. A read error may account for a junction end that differs from germline. This chain connects TRBV11-2 to TRBJ1-4, with D perhaps TRBD1 (5 bases). The germline V gene encodes CDR1 SGHAT and CDR2 FQNNGV. The CDR3 has 16 amino acids. The CDR3 region is CAGSFHRGGSNEKLFF. DNA of the CDR3: TGTGCCGGCAGCTTCCACCGGGGGGGGTCTAATGAAAAACTGTTTTTT.

This chain uses TRBV7-2 with TRBJ2-7; D might be TRBD1 (6 bases). This CDR3 contains 12 residues. The V end was cut by 4 bases, the J end by 6 bases, with 10 bases between. Per germline, CDR1 SGHTA and CDR2 FQGNSA. The CDR3: CASSSGVLEQYF. The CDR3 DNA follows: TGTGCCAGCAGCTCAGGGGTCCTCGAGCAGTACTTC.

This clonotype was detected many times. V gene TRBV4-1 combines with J gene TRBJ1-5; D is ambiguous. Between the trimmed V and J ends, which lost 0 bases and 6 bases, there was a span of 9 bases. Germline V gives CDR1 MGHRA, CDR2 YSYEKL. This CDR3 contains 14 residues. CDR3 region: CASSQERAGQPQHF. CDR3 DNA: TGCGCCAGCAGCCAAGAGAGGGCAGGTCAGCCCCAGCATTTT.